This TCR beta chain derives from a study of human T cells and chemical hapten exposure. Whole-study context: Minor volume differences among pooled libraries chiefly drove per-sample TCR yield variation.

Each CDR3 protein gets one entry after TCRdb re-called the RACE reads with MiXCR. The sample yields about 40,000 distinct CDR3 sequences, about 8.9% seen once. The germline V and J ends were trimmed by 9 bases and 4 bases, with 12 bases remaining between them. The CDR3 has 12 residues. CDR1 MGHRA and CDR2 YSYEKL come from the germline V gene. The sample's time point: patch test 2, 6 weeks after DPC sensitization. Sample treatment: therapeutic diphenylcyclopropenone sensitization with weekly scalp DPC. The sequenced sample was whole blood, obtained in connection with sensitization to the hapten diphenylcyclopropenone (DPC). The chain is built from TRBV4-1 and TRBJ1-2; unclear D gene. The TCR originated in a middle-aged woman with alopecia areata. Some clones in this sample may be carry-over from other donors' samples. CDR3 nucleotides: TGCGCCAGGACTTATATCGGCTATGGCTACACCTTC. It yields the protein CARTYIGYGYTF.